The sequence of this T cell receptor (beta chain) was determined in a study of blood T cell repertoires in COVID-19. Authors' analysis steps: Using reference gene primer amplification, nucleated cell counts were estimated. TCRdb keeps only in-frame clones here, not all; method: immunoSEQ multiplex PCR. V, J and clone size reflect that table, while D and trimming were determined from the DNA. The sample consists of approximately 300,000 clones, approximately 92% of them appearing once. Individuals aged roughly 18 to 95 years were recruited from 24 US areas. Participants had their cohort set by participant-reported clinical history. Recovered status in Cohort 3 required two negative PCRs, clearance, or symptom resolution. This sequence originates from a woman aged 25 to 39 who had recovered from COVID-19. Sequencing input: PBMCs or T cells enriched from blood (not recorded which).

Written as DNA, the CDR3 is TGTGCCAGCAGTGACGGTAGCGGGGCCTTGCCCCCTCAGTATTTT. The encoded protein is CASSDGSGALPPQYF. The chain has TRBV6-1 and TRBJ2-3; 8 bases are a match to TRBD2. The CDR3 sequence is 15 residues long. The V segment lost 3 bases and the J segment 12 bases; nucleotides outside the gene matches: 14. CDR1 is MNHNS and CDR2 is SASEGT in the germline V gene.